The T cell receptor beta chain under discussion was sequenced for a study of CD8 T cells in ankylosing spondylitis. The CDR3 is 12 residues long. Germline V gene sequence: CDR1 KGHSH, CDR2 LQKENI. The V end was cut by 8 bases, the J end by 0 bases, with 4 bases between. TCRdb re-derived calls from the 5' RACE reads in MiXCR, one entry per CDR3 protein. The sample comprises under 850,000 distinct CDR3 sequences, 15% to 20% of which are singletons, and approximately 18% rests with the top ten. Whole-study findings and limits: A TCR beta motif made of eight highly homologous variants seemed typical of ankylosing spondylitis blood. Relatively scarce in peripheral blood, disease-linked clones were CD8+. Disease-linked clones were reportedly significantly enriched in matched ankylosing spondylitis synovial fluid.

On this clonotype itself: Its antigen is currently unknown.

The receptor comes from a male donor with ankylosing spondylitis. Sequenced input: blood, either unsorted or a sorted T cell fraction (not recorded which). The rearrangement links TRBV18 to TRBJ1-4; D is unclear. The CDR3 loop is CASASTNEKLFF. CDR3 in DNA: TGTGCCAGCGCTTCAACTAATGAAAAACTGTTTTTT.